The 23 T cell receptor beta chains below come from one sample, sequenced in a study of blood T cell repertoires in COVID-19. Assay used: immunoSEQ multiplex PCR; TCRdb lists only in-frame clones, some missing. The repertoire includes 130,000 to 150,000 clones, around nine tenths of them detected once, and 3.5% to 4.5% sits in the top ten. The specimen sequenced was peripheral blood. Every receptor here comes from a woman in her forties with acute or convalescent COVID-19.

CDR3 coding DNA: TGTGCCAGCAGCGGAGGTCTAGGACTTGCAGATACGCAGTATTTT. As protein: CASSGGLGLADTQYF. The rearrangement links TRBV14 to TRBJ2-3, with TRBD2 as a possible D gene (5 bases). CDR3 length: 15 amino acids. Per the germline V gene, CDR1 is SGHDN and CDR2 is FVKESK. V gave up 5 bases and J gave up 4 bases, with 16 bases separating them.

V and J are TRBV7-2 and TRBJ2-1; tentative D call: TRBD2 (5 bases). V gave up 0 bases and J gave up 5 bases, with 8 bases separating them. The CDR3 consists of 14 residues. Germline V gene lookup returns CDR1 SGHTA and CDR2 FQGNSA. The CDR3 protein is CASSLARADNEQFF. In nucleotides, the CDR3 is TGTGCCAGCAGCTTAGCGCGGGCAGACAATGAGCAGTTCTTC.

The chain links TRBV10-3 to TRBJ2-2; 9 bases match TRBD1. The V gene end was trimmed by 3 bases and the J gene end by 0 bases; junction bases not matched to a gene: 2. The length of the CDR3 is 16 residues. Germline loops: CDR1 ENHRY, CDR2 SYGVKD. The CDR3 spells CAISERDRANTGELFF. The DNA for the CDR3 is TGTGCCATCAGTGAAAGGGACAGGGCGAACACCGGGGAGCTGTTTTTT.

The chain combines TRBV27 with TRBJ2-6; D remains ambiguous. Trimming cost V 4 bases and J 0 bases, with 10 bases left between them. Germline V CDR1 and CDR2: MNHEY, SMNVEV (reference sequence). The CDR3 consists of 16 residues. CDR3 nucleotides: TGTGCCAGCAGTTCCTTACAGAGCTCTGGGGCCAACGTCCTGACTTTC. The encoded protein is CASSSLQSSGANVLTF. Together with reference TRBV27 and TRBJ2-6, the CDR3 gives the full variable domain: EAQVTQNPRYLITVTGKKLTVTCSQNMNHEYMSWYRQDPGLGLRQIYYSMNVEVTDKGDVPEGYKVSRKEKRNFPLILESPSPNQTSLYFCASSSLQSSGANVLTFGAGSRLTVL.

The chain uses TRBV27 and TRBJ1-5, with unresolved D. Germline-derived CDR1 and CDR2 are MNHEY and SMNVEV (reference sequence). The CDR3 length is 18 residues. V was trimmed by 5 bases and J by 0 bases, leaving 20 bases between them. In DNA form, the CDR3 reads TGTGCCAGCAGTCCACCCCCTTTGGGCAAGATTAGCAATCAGCCCCAGCATTTT. This encodes CASSPPPLGKISNQPQHF.

The J gene is TRBJ2-7, the V gene TRBV30, with 8 bases lining up with TRBD2. The germline V gene has CDR1 GTSNPN and CDR2 SVGIG (reference sequence). Losses at the gene ends were 3 bases for V and 3 bases for J; bases not matched to a gene: 1. The CDR3 runs to 12 residues. CDR3 protein: CAWSREGYEQYF. The DNA for the CDR3 is TGTGCCTGGAGCCGGGAGGGCTACGAGCAGTACTTC.

The chain employs TRBV29-1 and TRBJ1-2; 9 bases match TRBD1. The trim removed 6 bases at V and 5 bases at J, leaving 7 bases unmatched. CDR1 is SQVTM, CDR2 ANQGSEA, per germline. The CDR3 has 13 residues. CDR3 in DNA: TGCAGCGTCGTTAAACAGGGGGCGTATGGCTACACCTTC. Translation gives CSVVKQGAYGYTF.

This clone was seen only once. The chain has TRBV29-1 and TRBJ1-1; TRBD1 is a possible D gene (5 bases). Germline CDR1 is SQVTM and CDR2 is ANQGSEA. V lost 1 base, J lost 11 bases, and 23 bases lay in between. The CDR3 contains 15 residues. CDR3: CSVEAIGVQGLGAFF. The CDR3 nucleotides are TGCAGCGTTGAAGCGATAGGCGTGCAGGGCCTGGGGGCTTTCTTT.

This chain connects TRBV6-5 to TRBJ2-7; 13 positions agree with TRBD2. Trimming cost V 2 bases and J 2 bases; bases outside gene matches: 3. Germline V gene sequence: CDR1 MNHEY, CDR2 SVGAGI. This CDR3 spans 16 amino acids. The CDR3 region is CASSYGTSGRAYEQYF. The DNA of the CDR3 is TGTGCCAGCAGTTACGGAACTAGCGGGAGGGCCTACGAGCAGTACTTC.

CDR3 nucleotide sequence: TGTGCCAGCAGTTGGCAGGGAAATGAGCAGTACTTC. Protein product: CASSWQGNEQYF. The chain carries TRBV2 and TRBJ2-7, with D perhaps TRBD1 (5 bases). Germline assignment: CDR1 SNHLY and CDR2 FYNNEI. The V and J ends lost 5 bases and 7 bases respectively, with 12 bases between them. This CDR3 is built from 12 residues.

CDR3 bases: TGTGCCAGCAGTCTTTACAGGGGCCACGGGGATGAGCAGTTCTTC. Residues: CASSLYRGHGDEQFF. The chain links TRBV9 to TRBJ2-1, with 7 bases matching TRBD1. Germline V gene sequence: CDR1 SGDLS, CDR2 YYNGEE. CDR3 length: 15 residues. The ends lost 5 bases at V and 8 bases at J; junction bases unmatched: 13.

V usage is TRBV7-6 and J usage is TRBJ2-1, with 12 nucleotides matching TRBD2. The CDR3 is made up of 17 amino acids. CDR1 and CDR2 (germline): SGHVS, FNYEAQ. The J segment lost 5 bases and the V segment lost 1 base, leaving 6 bases of the junction unmatched. The CDR3 is CASSLGGTSGYHNEQFF. CDR3 sequence (DNA): TGTGCCAGCAGCTTAGGGGGGACTAGCGGGTATCACAATGAGCAGTTCTTC.

J is TRBJ1-1 and V is TRBV7-3; D is possibly TRBD1 (6 bases). The V gene's germline CDR1 is SGHTA and CDR2 FQGTGA. The V end lost 5 bases, the J end lost 5 bases, and 18 bases lay between the germline ends. The CDR3 totals 15 residues. CDR3 amino acids: CASSHEGRGWTEAFF. The CDR3 coding sequence is TGTGCCAGCAGCCACGAGGGCAGGGGATGGACTGAAGCTTTCTTT.

V is TRBV6-2 or TRBV6-3 and J is TRBJ2-5; D possibly corresponds to TRBD1 (5 bases). Trimming removed 2 bases at V and 1 base at J, with 8 bases between. The germline CDR1 and CDR2 sequences are MNHEY and SVGEGT. This CDR3 contains 14 residues. The CDR3 spells CASSYTRGQETQYF. The CDR3 coding sequence is TGTGCCAGCAGTTACACAAGGGGCCAAGAGACCCAGTACTTC.

This chain uses TRBV6-5 with TRBJ1-5; TRBD1 matches at 7 bases. Germline assignment: CDR1 MNHEY and CDR2 SVGAGI. The CDR3 spans 13 residues. With V trimmed by 5 bases and J by 6 bases, 4 bases remained unmatched. The CDR3 loop reads CASSKTGSQPQHF. The CDR3 DNA reads as TGTGCCAGCAGTAAGACAGGGTCTCAGCCCCAGCATTTT.

The gene calls are TRBV7-3 and TRBJ2-2; TRBD2 might be the D (5 bases). The CDR3 totals 18 residues. The ends were cut back, 1 base at V and 1 base at J, with 16 bases in the middle. In germline, CDR1 is SGHTA, CDR2 FQGTGA. CDR3 amino acids: CASSLMGLAPKNTGELFF. Written as DNA, the CDR3 is TGTGCCAGCAGCTTAATGGGCCTAGCTCCTAAGAACACCGGGGAGCTGTTTTTT.

The gene calls are TRBV10-3 and TRBJ1-3; the D is unclear. In germline, CDR1 is ENHRY, CDR2 SYGVKD. This CDR3 has 15 amino acids. V lost 0 bases, J lost 4 bases, and 10 bases lay in between. CDR3 nucleotides: TGTGCCATCAGTGAGTCTCCAGGACTCGGAAACACCATATATTTT. Translated, it gives CAISESPGLGNTIYF.

The chain uses TRBV6-4 and TRBJ2-1, with 10 bases identical to TRBD2. Germline-derived CDR1 and CDR2 are MRHNA and SNTAGT. This CDR3 comprises 16 residues. The trim removed 4 bases at V and 3 bases at J, leaving 6 bases unmatched. Here the CDR3 reads CASSGEAGGDYNEQFF. The CDR3 DNA sequence: TGTGCCAGCAGTGGAGAAGCGGGAGGGGACTACAATGAGCAGTTCTTC.

J is TRBJ1-3 and V is TRBV6-2 or TRBV6-3; 7 bases match TRBD1. The germline gives CDR1 MNHEY, CDR2 SVGEGT. The junction had 2 bases not matched to a gene; V was cut back by 5 bases and J by 4 bases. The CDR3 length is 13 residues. The CDR3 DNA reads as TGTGCCAGCAGTCGGGACAGCGGAAACACCATATATTTT. This sequence encodes CASSRDSGNTIYF.

The chain uses TRBV27 and TRBJ1-6; D gene unclear. Deletions cut 2 bases from V and 2 bases from J, with 22 bases between. There are 20 residues in the CDR3. Germline CDR1 and CDR2: MNHEY and SMNVEV (reference sequence). The CDR3 DNA reads as TGTGCCAGCAGTTTAAAGGCGAGGCCCGGGGATGGCACCTATAATTCACCCCTCCACTTT. This gives the protein CASSLKARPGDGTYNSPLHF.

The chain links TRBV29-1 to TRBJ2-1; D perhaps matches TRBD2 (5 bases). Germline lookup yields CDR1 SQVTM and CDR2 ANQGSEA. The ends were cut back, 4 bases at V and 0 bases at J, with 10 bases in the middle. This CDR3 spans 14 amino acids. The CDR3 region has the DNA TGCAGCGTTGGGTGGGAGACCTCCTACAATGAGCAGTTCTTC. Protein sequence: CSVGWETSYNEQFF.

The chain links TRBV9 to TRBJ2-7; no clear D gene. Per germline, CDR1 SGDLS and CDR2 YYNGEE. Trimming left V 3 bases short and J 3 bases short, with 7 bases between. This CDR3 is built from 12 residues. CDR3 sequence: CASSDGYYEQYF. The DNA of the CDR3 is TGTGCCAGCAGCGACGGTTACTACGAGCAGTACTTC.

The rearrangement uses TRBV27 and TRBJ1-3; tentatively, D is TRBD1 (6 bases). The CDR3 has 14 amino acids. V was clipped by 5 bases and J by 2 bases, with 10 bases between them. In germline, CDR1 is MNHEY, CDR2 SMNVEV (reference sequence). CDR3 nucleotide sequence: TGTGCCAGCAGTATTACAGGGACTGGAAACACCATATATTTT. Amino acids: CASSITGTGNTIYF.